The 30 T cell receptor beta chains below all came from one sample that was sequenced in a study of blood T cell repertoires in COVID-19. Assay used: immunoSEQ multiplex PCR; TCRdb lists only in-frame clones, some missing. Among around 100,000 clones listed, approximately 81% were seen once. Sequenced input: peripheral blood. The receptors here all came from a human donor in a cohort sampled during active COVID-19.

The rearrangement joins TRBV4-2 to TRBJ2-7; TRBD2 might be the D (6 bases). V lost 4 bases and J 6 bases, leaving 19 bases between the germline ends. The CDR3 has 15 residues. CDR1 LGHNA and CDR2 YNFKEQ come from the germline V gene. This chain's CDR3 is CASSPKRRDVVEQYF. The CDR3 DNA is TGTGCCAGCAGCCCTAAGCGGAGGGATGTCGTCGAGCAGTACTTC.

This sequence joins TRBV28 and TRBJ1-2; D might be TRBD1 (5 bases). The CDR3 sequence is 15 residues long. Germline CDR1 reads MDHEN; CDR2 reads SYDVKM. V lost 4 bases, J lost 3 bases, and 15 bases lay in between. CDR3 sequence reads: CASSSYPTEDYGYTF. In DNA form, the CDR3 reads TGTGCCAGCAGTTCTTACCCGACAGAAGACTATGGCTACACCTTC.

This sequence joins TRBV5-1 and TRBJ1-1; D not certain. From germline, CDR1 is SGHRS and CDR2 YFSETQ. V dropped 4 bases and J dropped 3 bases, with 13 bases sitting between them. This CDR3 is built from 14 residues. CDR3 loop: CASSATTEYTEAFF. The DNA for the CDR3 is TGCGCCAGCAGCGCCACAACGGAGTACACTGAAGCTTTCTTT.

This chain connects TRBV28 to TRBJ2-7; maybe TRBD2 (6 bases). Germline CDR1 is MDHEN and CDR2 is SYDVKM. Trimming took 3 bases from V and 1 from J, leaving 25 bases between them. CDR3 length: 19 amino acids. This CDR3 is CASSFMVRGWAPLSYEQYF. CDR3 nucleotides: TGTGCCAGCAGTTTTATGGTGCGGGGATGGGCACCACTATCCTACGAGCAGTACTTC.

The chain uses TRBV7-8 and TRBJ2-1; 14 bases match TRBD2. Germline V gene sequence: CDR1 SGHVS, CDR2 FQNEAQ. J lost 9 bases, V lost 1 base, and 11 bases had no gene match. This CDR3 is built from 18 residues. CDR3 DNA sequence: TGTGCCAGCAGCTTAGGGAATGGACTAGCGGGAGGCGTGATTGAGCAGTTCTTC. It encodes CASSLGNGLAGGVIEQFF.

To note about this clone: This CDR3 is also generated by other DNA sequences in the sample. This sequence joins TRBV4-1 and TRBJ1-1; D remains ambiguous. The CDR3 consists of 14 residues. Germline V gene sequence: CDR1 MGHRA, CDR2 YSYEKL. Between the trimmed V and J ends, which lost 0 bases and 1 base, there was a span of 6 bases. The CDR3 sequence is CASSQEPGNTEAFF. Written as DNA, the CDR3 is TGCGCCAGCAGCCAAGAACCAGGGAACACTGAAGCTTTCTTT.

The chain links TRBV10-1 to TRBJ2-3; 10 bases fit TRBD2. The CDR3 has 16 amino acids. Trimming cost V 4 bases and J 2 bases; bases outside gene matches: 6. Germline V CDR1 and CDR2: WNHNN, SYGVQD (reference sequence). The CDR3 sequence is CASSGGAGGITDTQYF. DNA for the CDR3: TGCGCCAGCAGTGGCGGAGCGGGAGGGATCACAGATACGCAGTATTTT.

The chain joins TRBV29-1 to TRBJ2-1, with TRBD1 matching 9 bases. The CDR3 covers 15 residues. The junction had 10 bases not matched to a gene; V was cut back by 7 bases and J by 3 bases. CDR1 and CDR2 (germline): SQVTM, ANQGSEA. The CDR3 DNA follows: TGCAGCGCCGACCCCGGGACAGGGTACTACAATGAGCAGTTCTTC. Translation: CSADPGTGYYNEQFF.

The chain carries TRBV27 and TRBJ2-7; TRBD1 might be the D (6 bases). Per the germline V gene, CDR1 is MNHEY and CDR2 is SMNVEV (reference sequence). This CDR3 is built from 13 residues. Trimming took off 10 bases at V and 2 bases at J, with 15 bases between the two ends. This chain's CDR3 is CATRQTGTYEQYF. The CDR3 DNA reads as TGTGCCACCAGGCAGACAGGTACCTACGAGCAGTACTTC.

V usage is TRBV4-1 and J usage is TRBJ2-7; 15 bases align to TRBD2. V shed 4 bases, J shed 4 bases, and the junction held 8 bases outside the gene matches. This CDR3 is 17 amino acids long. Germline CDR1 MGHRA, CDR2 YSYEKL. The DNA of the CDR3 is TGCGCCAGCAGCCGGGGACTAGCGGGAGGACTAGTTTACGAGCAGTACTTC. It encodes CASSRGLAGGLVYEQYF.

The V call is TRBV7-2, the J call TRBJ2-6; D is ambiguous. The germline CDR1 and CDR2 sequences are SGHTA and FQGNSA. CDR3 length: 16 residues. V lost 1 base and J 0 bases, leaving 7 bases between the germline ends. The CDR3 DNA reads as TGTGCCAGCAGCTTAGGACTGCTCTCTGGGGCCAACGTCCTGACTTTC. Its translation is CASSLGLLSGANVLTF. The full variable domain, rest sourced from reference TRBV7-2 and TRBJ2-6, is GAGVSQSPSNKVTEKGKDVELRCDPISGHTALYWYRQSLGQGLEFLIYFQGNSAPDKSGLPSDRFSAERTGGSVSTLTIQRTQQEDSAVYLCASSLGLLSGANVLTFGAGSRLTVL.

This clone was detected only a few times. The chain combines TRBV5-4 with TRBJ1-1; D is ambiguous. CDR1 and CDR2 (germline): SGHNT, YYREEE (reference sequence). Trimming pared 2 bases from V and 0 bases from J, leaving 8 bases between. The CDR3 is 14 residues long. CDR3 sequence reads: CASSLTSLNTEAFF. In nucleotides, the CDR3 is TGTGCCAGCAGCTTAACATCTTTGAACACTGAAGCTTTCTTT.

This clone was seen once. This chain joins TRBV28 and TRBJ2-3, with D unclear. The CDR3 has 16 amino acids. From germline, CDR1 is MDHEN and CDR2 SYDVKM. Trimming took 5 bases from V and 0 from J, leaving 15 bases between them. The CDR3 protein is CASSPYRSTSTDTQYF. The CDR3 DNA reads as TGTGCCAGCAGTCCCTATCGTAGTACTAGCACAGATACGCAGTATTTT.

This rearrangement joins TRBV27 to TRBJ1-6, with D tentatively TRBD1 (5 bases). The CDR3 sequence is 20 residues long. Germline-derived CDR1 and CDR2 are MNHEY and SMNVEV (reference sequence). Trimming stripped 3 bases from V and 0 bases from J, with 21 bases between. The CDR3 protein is CASSFVGGMTASSYNSPLHF. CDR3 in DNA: TGTGCCAGCAGTTTTGTGGGAGGGATGACAGCGAGCTCCTATAATTCACCCCTCCACTTT.

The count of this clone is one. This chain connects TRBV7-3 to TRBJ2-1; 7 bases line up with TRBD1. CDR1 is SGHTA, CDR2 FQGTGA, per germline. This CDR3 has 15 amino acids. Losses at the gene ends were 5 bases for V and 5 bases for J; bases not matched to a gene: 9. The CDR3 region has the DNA TGTGCCAGCAGCACGGGACAGCAGGGAAACAATGAGCAGTTCTTC. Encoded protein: CASSTGQQGNNEQFF.

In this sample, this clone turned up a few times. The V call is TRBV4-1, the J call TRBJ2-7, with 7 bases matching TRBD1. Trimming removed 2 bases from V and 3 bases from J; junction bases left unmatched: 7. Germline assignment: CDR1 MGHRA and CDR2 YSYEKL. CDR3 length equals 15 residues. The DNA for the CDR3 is TGCGCCAGCAGCCAAATCGCGACAGGGAGCTACGAGCAGTACTTC. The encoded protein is CASSQIATGSYEQYF.

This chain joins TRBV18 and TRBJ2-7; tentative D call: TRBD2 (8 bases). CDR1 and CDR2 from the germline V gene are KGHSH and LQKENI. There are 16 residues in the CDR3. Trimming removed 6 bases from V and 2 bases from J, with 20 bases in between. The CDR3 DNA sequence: TGTGCCAGCTCCCCCCCCACGGGAGGGGGCCCCTACGAGCAGTACTTC. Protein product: CASSPPTGGGPYEQYF.

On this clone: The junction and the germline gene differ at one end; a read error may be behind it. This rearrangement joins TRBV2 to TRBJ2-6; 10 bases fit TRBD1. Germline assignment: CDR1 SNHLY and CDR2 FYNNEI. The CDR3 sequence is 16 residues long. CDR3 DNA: TGTGCCAGCAGAGAAGGACAGGGGGCTGGGGCCAACGTCCTGACTTTC. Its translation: CASREGQGAGANVLTF.

CDR3 region: CASSITGTGSNTIYF. The CDR3, as DNA: TGTGCCAGCAGTATCACCGGGACAGGTTCAAACACCATATATTTT. The V call is TRBV27, the J call TRBJ1-3; 8 bases align to TRBD1. This CDR3 contains 15 residues. V shed 5 bases and J 6 bases; nucleotides not matched to a gene: 9. Germline CDR1 reads MNHEY; CDR2 reads SMNVEV (reference sequence).

The DNA of the CDR3 is TGTGCCAGCAGCTTAGCAGCGGGGGCCCCTATCAATGAGCAGTTCTTC. Protein: CASSLAAGAPINEQFF. This sequence joins TRBV7-9 and TRBJ2-1; 8 bases line up with TRBD2. Germline V CDR1 and CDR2: SEHNR, FQNEAQ (reference sequence). V lost 0 bases and J lost 6; bases outside the gene matches: 7. The CDR3 runs to 16 residues. Based on the CDR3 plus reference TRBV7-9 and TRBJ2-1, the full variable domain is DTGVSQNPRHKITKRGQNVTFRCDPISEHNRLYWYRQTLGQGPEFLTYFQNEAQLEKSRLLSDRFSAERPKGSFSTLEIQRTEQGDSAMYLCASSLAAGAPINEQFFGPGTRLTVL.

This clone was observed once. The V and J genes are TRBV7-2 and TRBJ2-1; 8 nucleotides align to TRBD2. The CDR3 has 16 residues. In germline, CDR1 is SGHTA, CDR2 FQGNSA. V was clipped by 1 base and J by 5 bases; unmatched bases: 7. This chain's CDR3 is CASSLVGGTRNNEQFF. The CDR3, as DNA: TGTGCCAGCAGCTTAGTAGGAGGGACTAGAAACAATGAGCAGTTCTTC.

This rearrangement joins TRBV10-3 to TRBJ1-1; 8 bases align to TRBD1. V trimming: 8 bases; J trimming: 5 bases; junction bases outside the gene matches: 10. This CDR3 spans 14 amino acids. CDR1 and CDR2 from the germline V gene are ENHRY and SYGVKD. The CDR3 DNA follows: TGTGCCATCGGAGTGGACAGGGTGGGTACTGAAGCTTTCTTT. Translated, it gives CAIGVDRVGTEAFF.

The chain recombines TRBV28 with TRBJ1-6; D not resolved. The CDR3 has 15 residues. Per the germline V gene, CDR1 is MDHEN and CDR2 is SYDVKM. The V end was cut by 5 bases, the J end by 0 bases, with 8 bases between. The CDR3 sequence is CASSEIVSYNSPLHF. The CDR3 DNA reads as TGTGCCAGCAGTGAAATAGTCTCCTATAATTCACCCCTCCACTTT.

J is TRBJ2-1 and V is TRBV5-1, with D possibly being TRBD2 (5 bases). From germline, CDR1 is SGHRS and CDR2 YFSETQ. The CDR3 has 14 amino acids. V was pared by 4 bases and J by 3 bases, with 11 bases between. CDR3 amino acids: CASSAGLIYNEQFF. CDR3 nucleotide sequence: TGCGCCAGCAGCGCCGGACTTATCTACAATGAGCAGTTCTTC.

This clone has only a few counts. The CDR3 loop is CASSPTSRGTRDYEQYF. Written as DNA, the CDR3 is TGTGCCAGCAGCCCAACTTCCAGGGGAACGAGAGATTACGAGCAGTACTTC. The chain has TRBV7-9 and TRBJ2-7; the D gene is possibly TRBD1 (6 bases). This CDR3 has 17 amino acids. Germline CDR1 reads SEHNR; CDR2 reads FQNEAQ (reference sequence). Trimming removed 5 bases from V and 4 bases from J, with 24 bases in between.

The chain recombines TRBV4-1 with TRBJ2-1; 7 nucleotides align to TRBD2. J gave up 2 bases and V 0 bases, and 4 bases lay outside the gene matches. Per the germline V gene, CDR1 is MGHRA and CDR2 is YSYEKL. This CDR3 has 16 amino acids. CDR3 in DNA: TGCGCCAGCAGCCAAGACCCCGGGAGGCCCTACAATGAGCAGTTCTTC. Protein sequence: CASSQDPGRPYNEQFF.

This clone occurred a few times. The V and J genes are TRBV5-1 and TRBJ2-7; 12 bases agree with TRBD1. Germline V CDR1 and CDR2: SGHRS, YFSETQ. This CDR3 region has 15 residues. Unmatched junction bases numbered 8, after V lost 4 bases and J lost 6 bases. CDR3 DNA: TGCGCCAGCAGCCTCCGGGACAGGGGGCAAAGCGAGCAGTACTTC. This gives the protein CASSLRDRGQSEQYF.

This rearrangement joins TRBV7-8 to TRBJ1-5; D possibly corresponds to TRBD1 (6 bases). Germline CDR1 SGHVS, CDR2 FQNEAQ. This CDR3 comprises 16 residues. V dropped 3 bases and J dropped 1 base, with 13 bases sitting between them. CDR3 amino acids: CASSFSSTGSNQPQHF. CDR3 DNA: TGTGCCAGCAGCTTTTCATCAACAGGGAGCAATCAGCCCCAGCATTTT.

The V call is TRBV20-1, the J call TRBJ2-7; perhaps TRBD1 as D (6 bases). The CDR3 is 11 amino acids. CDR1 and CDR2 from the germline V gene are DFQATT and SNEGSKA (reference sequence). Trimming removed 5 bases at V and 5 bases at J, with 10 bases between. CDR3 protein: CSAGRGHEQYF. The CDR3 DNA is TGCAGTGCTGGCAGGGGCCACGAGCAGTACTTC.

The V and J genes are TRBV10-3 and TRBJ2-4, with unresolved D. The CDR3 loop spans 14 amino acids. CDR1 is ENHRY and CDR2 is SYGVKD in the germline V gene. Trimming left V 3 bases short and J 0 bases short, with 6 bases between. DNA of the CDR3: TGTGCCATCAGTGACGGGTTAGCCAAAAACATTCAGTACTTC. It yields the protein CAISDGLAKNIQYF.